A selection of T cell receptor beta chains follows, all from one sample in a study of OX40 agonist ivuxolimab in advanced cancers. Some clones are missing from TCRdb's copy, which holds only in-frame ones; the method was immunoSEQ multiplex PCR. The sample shows around 66,000 clones, 70% to 90% of them seen only once. The sequencing here drew on CD4+ or CD8+ T cells sorted from blood, taken in a trial of the OX40 agonist ivuxolimab. These receptors all come from an adult with an advanced solid tumor such as melanoma, head and neck, liver or kidney cancer. Each CDR3 is given with its conserved first and last residue. The order of the fields is D gene, clone size, V gene, J gene, CDR3 DNA, CDR3 protein. D genes are given only for firm matches. Rows give clone size only sometimes, using once, few, many, or a class for an expanded clone.

TRBD2	.	TRBV7-8	TRBJ2-1	TGTGCCAGCAGCCTACGACTAGCGGGGGGTTACAATGAGCAGTTCTTC	CASSLRLAGGYNEQFF
TRBD1	.	TRBV7-8	TRBJ1-1	TGTGCCACTCTGGACAGGGTGAACACTGAAGCTTTCTTT	CATLDRVNTEAFF
.	once	TRBV5-1	TRBJ2-7	TGCGCCAGCAGCTTCGGAGGGACCTCCTACGAGCAGTACTTC	CASSFGGTSYEQYF
.	.	TRBV15	TRBJ1-2	TGTGCCACCAGCAGAGATCTGCAGGCGGGCTACACCTTC	CATSRDLQAGYTF
.	.	TRBV30	TRBJ1-1	TGTGCCTGGAGTGTAATGGCGAGCACTGAAGCTTTCTTT	CAWSVMASTEAFF
.	.	TRBV15	TRBJ2-2	TGTGCCACCAGCAGAGCGGGGGCCACCAACACCGGGGAGCTGTTTTTT	CATSRAGATNTGELFF
TRBD2	once	TRBV7-9	TRBJ2-1	TGTGCCAGCAGCCGAGCGGGGGGATACAATGAGCAGTTCTTC	CASSRAGGYNEQFF
TRBD2	few	TRBV19	TRBJ2-2	TGTGCCAGTAGCACCGGGACTAGTCGACTCGGGGAGCTGTTTTTT	CASSTGTSRLGELFF
TRBD2	.	TRBV9	TRBJ2-5	TGTGCCAGCAGCGTAGCGGCGAGCGGGGGGAGAGAGACCCAGTACTTC	CASSVAASGGRETQYF
.	.	TRBV10-2	TRBJ1-2	TGCGCCAGCAGGGGGGACACCCGAGACGGCTACACCTTC	CASRGDTRDGYTF
TRBD1	.	TRBV4-1	TRBJ2-7	TGCGCCAGCAGCCATTTCGGGGACAGGGAGTACGAGCAGTACTTC	CASSHFGDREYEQYF